This record looks at one T cell receptor (beta chain) sequence and its context. V lost 6 bases and J lost 6, with 8 bases in between. Germline V CDR1 and CDR2: SGHNT, YENEEA. This CDR3 is built from 11 residues. These data originate in a study of blood T cell repertoires in COVID-19. About the study: COVID-19 samples from acute and convalescent phases originated in the United States, Italy and Spain. Sample material is recorded as cDNA or gDNA derived from T cells, B-cell-depleted T cells, or PBMCs.

The authors' processing: Estimates of nucleated cell counts were drawn from the amplification of reference gene primers. Measured with immunoSEQ multiplex PCR; TCRdb has only the in-frame clones, and not every one. Clonal size and the V and J genes are those of that table, whereas D and trimming came from the DNA. The table includes roughly 100,000 clones, roughly 80% detected once. The chain couples TRBV11-3 to TRBJ1-1; TRBD1 might be the D (6 bases). The receptor comes from a man between 60 and 75 years old with active or convalescent COVID-19. Sequenced sample: peripheral blood. CDR3: CASRHRAEAFF. CDR3 bases: TGTGCCAGCAGGCACAGGGCTGAAGCTTTCTTT. Drawing the rest from reference TRBV11-3 and TRBJ1-1, the complete variable domain is EAGVVQSPRYKIIEKKQPVAFWCNPISGHNTLYWYLQNLGQGPELLIRYENEEAVDDSQLPKDRFSAERLKGVDSTLKIQPAELGDSAVYLCASRHRAEAFFGQGTRLTVV.